This passage covers 9 T cell receptor beta chains from one sample sequenced in a study of blood T cell repertoires in COVID-19. TCRdb keeps only in-frame clones here, not all; method: immunoSEQ multiplex PCR. The table lists 50,000 to 65,000 clones, about nine tenths of them singletons. Sequenced sample: peripheral blood. All receptors derive from a man in his fifties with active COVID-19.

This sequence joins TRBV6-5 and TRBJ2-3; no firm D call. This CDR3 has 14 amino acids. V lost 7 bases, J lost 1 base, and 12 bases lay in between. CDR1 is MNHEY and CDR2 is SVGAGI in the germline V gene. The CDR3 coding sequence is TGTGCCAGCACCTCAGCGCTGGGCACAGATACGCAGTATTTT. Amino acid sequence: CASTSALGTDTQYF.

The CDR3 DNA sequence: TGTGCCAGCAGCCGGGTCGGGACAGCCTCGTTCAACGAGCAGTACTTC. It codes for CASSRVGTASFNEQYF. The gene calls are TRBV14 and TRBJ2-7; 7 bases are shared with TRBD1. The trim removed 4 bases at V and 5 bases at J, leaving 14 bases unmatched. CDR1 is SGHDN, CDR2 FVKESK, per germline. CDR3 length: 16 amino acids.

The chain employs TRBV7-8 and TRBJ2-5; the D is unclear. Germline lookup yields CDR1 SGHVS and CDR2 FQNEAQ. With 3 bases removed from V and 2 bases from J, the gap between germline ends came to 7 bases. The CDR3 covers 13 residues. As DNA, the CDR3 is TGTGCCAGCAGCTTTAGCACACAAGAGACCCAGTACTTC. Translation gives CASSFSTQETQYF. Full variable domain (rest looked up from reference TRBV7-8 and TRBJ2-5): GAGVSQSPRYKVAKRGQDVALRCDPISGHVSLFWYQQALGQGPEFLTYFQNEAQLDKSGLPSDRFFAERPEGSVSTLKIQRTQQEDSAVYLCASSFSTQETQYFGPGTRLLVL.

This clone qualifies as medium-sized. V and J are TRBV11-2 and TRBJ2-7; TRBD2 matches 8 bases. Germline assignment: CDR1 SGHAT and CDR2 FQNNGV. The CDR3 spans 15 residues. With 1 base clipped from V and 4 bases from J, the junction kept 6 bases outside the gene matches. The CDR3 loop is CASSLAGGGRYEQYF. CDR3 nucleotides: TGTGCCAGCAGCTTAGCCGGCGGGGGGCGGTACGAGCAGTACTTC.

DNA of the CDR3: TGTGCCAGCAGCTTGGGGGGAGGTGCATGGGAGGCCCAGTACTTC. It translates to CASSLGGGAWEAQYF. V is TRBV5-5 and J is TRBJ2-5; D may be TRBD2 (6 bases). The germline gives CDR1 SGHKS, CDR2 YYEKEE (reference sequence). This CDR3 region has 15 residues. V lost 0 bases and J 9 bases, leaving 18 bases between the germline ends. Looking up the rest from reference TRBV5-5 and TRBJ2-5 gives the full variable domain: DAGVTQSPTHLIKTRGQQVTLRCSPISGHKSVSWYQQVLGQGPQFIFQYYEKEERGRGNFPDRFSARQFPNYSSELNVNALLLGDSALYLCASSLGGGAWEAQYFGPGTRLLVL.

The V and J genes are TRBV21-1 and TRBJ1-5; the tabulated D call, TRBD1, remains unverified against the DNA. TRBV21-1 is termed a pseudogene. This CDR3 comprises 15 residues. The chain's CDR3 is CASSPLQGSNQPQHF. CDR3 nucleotide sequence: TGTGCCAGCAGCCCGCTACAGGGCAGCAATCAGCCCCAGCATTTT.

V usage is TRBV6-1 and J usage is TRBJ2-7; D might be TRBD2 (6 bases). CDR1 MNHNS and CDR2 SASEGT come from the germline V gene. Trimming removed 1 base at V and 4 bases at J, with 17 bases between. CDR3 length equals 16 residues. The CDR3 protein is CASSEVFTGGEYEQYF. The DNA for the CDR3 is TGTGCCAGCAGTGAAGTTTTTACCGGGGGAGAATACGAGCAGTACTTC.

The CDR3 here is CASSQGLAMYEQYF. CDR3 coding DNA: TGTGCCAGCAGCCAGGGACTAGCAATGTACGAGCAGTACTTC. The chain has TRBV3-1 (or the pseudogene TRBV3-2) and TRBJ2-7, with 9 bases fitting TRBD2. V was clipped by 3 bases and J by 4 bases; unmatched bases: 4. Germline CDR1 LGHDT, CDR2 YNNKEL (reference sequence). The CDR3 runs to 14 residues.

This clone has more than one count but fewer than ten. CDR3 in DNA: TGCGCCAGCAGCCAAGGTGAGACAGGGCAGGGCTACGAGCAGTACTTC. Its translation is CASSQGETGQGYEQYF. The chain links TRBV4-1 to TRBJ2-7; 7 positions agree with TRBD1. CDR3 size: 16 residues. Germline V CDR1 and CDR2: MGHRA, YSYEKL. The trim removed 1 base at V and 3 bases at J, leaving 9 bases unmatched.